This T cell receptor (beta chain) comes out of a study of T cells after posttransplantation cyclophosphamide. Study observations and caveats: Recipient CMV seropositivity and CMV reactivation strongly tracked TRB clonality. Skin or GI-infiltrating T cells shared few TRB sequences with blood. Later blood repertoires were often dominated by clones from the donor CD8+ memory compartment.

Comment on this clone: Its antigen is as yet unknown.

Generated by immunoSEQ multiplex PCR, the TCRdb table keeps only in-frame clones and is missing some. The sample gives some 22,000 clones, about 82% of which show up once; roughly 6.3% is in the top ten. V shed 4 bases, J shed 2 bases, and the junction held 11 bases outside the gene matches. Per the germline V gene, CDR1 is GTSNPN and CDR2 is SVGIG (reference sequence). The CDR3 contains 15 residues. Sequencing was carried out using PBMCs. The clonotype comes from a woman aged 55-70 years with a blood cancer, CMV-positive, and with a related stem cell donor. This chain connects TRBV30 to TRBJ2-7, with 7 bases that match TRBD1. The CDR3 DNA follows: TGTGCCTGGACCCGAGGGGGCAGCGGAACCTACGAGCAGTACTTC. This translates into CAWTRGGSGTYEQYF.